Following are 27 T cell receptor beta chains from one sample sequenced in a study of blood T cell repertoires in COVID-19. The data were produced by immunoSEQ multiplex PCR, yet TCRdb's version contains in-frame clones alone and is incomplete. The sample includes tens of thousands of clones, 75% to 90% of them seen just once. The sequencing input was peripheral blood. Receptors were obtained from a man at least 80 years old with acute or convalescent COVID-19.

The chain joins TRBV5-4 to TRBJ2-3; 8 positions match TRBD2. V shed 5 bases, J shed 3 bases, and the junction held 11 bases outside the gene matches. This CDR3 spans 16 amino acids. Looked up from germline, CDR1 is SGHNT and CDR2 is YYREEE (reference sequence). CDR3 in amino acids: CASSLTPGLGTDTQYF. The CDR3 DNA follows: TGTGCCAGCAGTCTGACGCCGGGACTAGGTACAGATACGCAGTATTTT. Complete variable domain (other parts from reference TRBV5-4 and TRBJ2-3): ETGVTQSPTHLIKTRGQQVTLRCSSQSGHNTVSWYQQALGQGPQFIFQYYREEENGRGNFPPRFSGLQFPNYSSELNVNALELDDSALYLCASSLTPGLGTDTQYFGPGTRLTVL.

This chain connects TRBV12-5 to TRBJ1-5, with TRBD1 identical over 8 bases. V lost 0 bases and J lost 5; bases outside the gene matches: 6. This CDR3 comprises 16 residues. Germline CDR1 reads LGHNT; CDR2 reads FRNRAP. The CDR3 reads CASGLVLRGPHQPQHF. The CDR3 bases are TGTGCTAGTGGTTTGGTACTCAGGGGGCCCCATCAGCCCCAGCATTTT.

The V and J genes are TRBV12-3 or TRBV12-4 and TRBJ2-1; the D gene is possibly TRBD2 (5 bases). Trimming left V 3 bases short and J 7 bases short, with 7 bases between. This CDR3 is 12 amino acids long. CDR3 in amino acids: CASSLSGNEQFF. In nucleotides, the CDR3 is TGTGCCAGCAGTTTGTCGGGGAATGAGCAGTTCTTC.

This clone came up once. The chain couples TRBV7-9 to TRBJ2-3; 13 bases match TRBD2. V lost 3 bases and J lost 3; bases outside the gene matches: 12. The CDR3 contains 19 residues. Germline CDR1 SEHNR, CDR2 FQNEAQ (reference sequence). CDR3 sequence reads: CASSFLGLAGVGQTDTQYF. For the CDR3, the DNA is TGTGCCAGCAGCTTCCTCGGACTAGCGGGAGTCGGGCAGACAGATACGCAGTATTTT. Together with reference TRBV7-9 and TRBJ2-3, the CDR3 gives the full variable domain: DTGVSQNPRHKITKRGQNVTFRCDPISEHNRLYWYRQTLGQGPEFLTYFQNEAQLEKSRLLSDRFSAERPKGSFSTLEIQRTEQGDSAMYLCASSFLGLAGVGQTDTQYFGPGTRLTVL.

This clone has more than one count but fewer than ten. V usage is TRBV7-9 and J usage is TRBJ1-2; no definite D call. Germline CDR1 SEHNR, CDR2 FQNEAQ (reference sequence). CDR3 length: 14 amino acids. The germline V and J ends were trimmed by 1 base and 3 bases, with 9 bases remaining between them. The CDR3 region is CASSLVAAHYGYTF. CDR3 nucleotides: TGTGCCAGCAGCTTAGTGGCGGCACACTATGGCTACACCTTC.

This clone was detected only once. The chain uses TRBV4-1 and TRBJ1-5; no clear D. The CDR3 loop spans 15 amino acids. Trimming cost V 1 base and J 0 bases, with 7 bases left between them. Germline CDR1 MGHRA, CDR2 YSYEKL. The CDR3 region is CASSQVYGSNQPQHF. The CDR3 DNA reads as TGCGCCAGCAGCCAAGTGTACGGTAGCAATCAGCCCCAGCATTTT.

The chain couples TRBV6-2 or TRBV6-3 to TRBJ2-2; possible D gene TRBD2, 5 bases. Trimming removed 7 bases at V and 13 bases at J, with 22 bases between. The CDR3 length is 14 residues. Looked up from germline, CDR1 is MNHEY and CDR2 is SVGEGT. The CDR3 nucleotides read TGTGCCAGCACCCCCCTACTCCCTCCCCGGGGGCTGTTTTTT. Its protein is CASTPLLPPRGLFF.

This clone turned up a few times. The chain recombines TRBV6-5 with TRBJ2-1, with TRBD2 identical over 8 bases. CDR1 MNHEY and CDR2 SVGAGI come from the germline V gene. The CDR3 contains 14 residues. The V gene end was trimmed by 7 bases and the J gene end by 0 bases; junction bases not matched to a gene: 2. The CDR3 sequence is CASTLAGSYNEQFF. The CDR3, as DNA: TGTGCCAGCACCCTAGCGGGCTCCTACAATGAGCAGTTCTTC.

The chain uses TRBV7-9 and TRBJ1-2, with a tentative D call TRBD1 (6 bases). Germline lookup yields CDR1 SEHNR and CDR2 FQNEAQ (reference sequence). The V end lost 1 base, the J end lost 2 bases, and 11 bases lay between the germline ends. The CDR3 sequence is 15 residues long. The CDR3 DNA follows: TGTGCCAGCAGCTTAGGACAGGATGCGAACTATGGCTACACCTTC. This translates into CASSLGQDANYGYTF.

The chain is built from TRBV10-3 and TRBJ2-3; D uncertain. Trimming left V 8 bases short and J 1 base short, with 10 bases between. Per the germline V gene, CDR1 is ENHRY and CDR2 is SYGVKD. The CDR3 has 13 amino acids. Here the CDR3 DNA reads TGTGCCATCTGCCCGAGCCGCACAGATACGCAGTATTTT. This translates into CAICPSRTDTQYF.

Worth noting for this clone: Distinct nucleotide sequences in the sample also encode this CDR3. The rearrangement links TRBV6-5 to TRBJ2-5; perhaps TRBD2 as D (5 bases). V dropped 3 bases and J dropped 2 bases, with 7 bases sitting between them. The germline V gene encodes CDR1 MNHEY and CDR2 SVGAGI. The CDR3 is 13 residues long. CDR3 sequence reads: CASSYSGQETQYF. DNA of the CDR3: TGTGCCAGCAGTTATTCGGGACAAGAGACCCAGTACTTC.

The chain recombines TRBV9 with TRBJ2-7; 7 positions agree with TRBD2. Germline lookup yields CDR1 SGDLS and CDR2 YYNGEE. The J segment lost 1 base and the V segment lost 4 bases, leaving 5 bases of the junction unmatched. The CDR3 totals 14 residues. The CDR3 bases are TGTGCCAGCAGCCCCTCGGGGGGTTCCTACGAGCAGTACTTC. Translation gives CASSPSGGSYEQYF.

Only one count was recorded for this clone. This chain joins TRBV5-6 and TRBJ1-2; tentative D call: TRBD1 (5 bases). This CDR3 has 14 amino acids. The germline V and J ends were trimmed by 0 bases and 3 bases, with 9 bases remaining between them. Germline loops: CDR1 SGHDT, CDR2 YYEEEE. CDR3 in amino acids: CASSLETAYYGYTF. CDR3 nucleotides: TGTGCCAGCAGCTTGGAGACAGCCTACTATGGCTACACCTTC.

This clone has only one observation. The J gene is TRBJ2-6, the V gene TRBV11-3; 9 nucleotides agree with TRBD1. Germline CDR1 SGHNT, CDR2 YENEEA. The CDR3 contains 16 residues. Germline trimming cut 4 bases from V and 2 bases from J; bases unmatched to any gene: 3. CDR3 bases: TGTGCCAGCAGCTCGACAGGGGGAGCTGGGGCCAACGTCCTGACTTTC. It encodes CASSSTGGAGANVLTF.

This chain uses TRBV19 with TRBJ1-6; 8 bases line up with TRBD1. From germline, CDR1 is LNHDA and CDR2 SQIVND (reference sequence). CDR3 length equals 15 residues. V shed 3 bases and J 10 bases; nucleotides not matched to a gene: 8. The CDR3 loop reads CASSIGQGVGSPLHF. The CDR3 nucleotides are TGTGCCAGTAGTATCGGACAGGGAGTAGGGTCACCCCTCCACTTT.

The CDR3 spells CASSIGRTRWRGQPQHF. CDR3 bases: TGTGCCAGTAGTATAGGTCGGACACGGTGGCGGGGTCAGCCCCAGCATTTT. This chain connects TRBV19 to TRBJ1-5; possible D gene TRBD1, 5 bases. Germline CDR1 and CDR2: LNHDA and SQIVND (reference sequence). V dropped 1 base and J dropped 6 bases, with 19 bases sitting between them. The CDR3 loop spans 17 amino acids.

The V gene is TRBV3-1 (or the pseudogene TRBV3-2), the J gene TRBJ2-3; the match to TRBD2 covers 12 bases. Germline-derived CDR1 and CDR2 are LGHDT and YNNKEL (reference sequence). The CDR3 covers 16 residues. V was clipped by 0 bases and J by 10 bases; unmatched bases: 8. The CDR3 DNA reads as TGTGCCAGCAGCCAAGATATTGGACTAGCGGGGAGGCCGCAGTATTTT. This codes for CASSQDIGLAGRPQYF.

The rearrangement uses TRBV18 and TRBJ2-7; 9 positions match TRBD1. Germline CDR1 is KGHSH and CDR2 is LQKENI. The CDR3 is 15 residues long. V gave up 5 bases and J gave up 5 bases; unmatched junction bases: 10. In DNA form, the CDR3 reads TGTGCCAGCTCATTAGGAGGACAGGGGCGGAACGAGCAGTACTTC. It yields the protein CASSLGGQGRNEQYF.

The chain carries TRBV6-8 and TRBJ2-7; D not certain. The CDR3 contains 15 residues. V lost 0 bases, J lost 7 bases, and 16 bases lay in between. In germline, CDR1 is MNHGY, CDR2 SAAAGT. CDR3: CASSYSLLDSREQYF. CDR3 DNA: TGTGCCAGCAGTTACTCTTTGCTTGACTCCCGGGAGCAGTACTTC.

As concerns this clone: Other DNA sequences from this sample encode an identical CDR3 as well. The CDR3 sequence is CASSPTTGMNTEAFF. Written as DNA, the CDR3 is TGTGCCAGCAGCCCTACGACAGGGATGAACACTGAAGCTTTCTTT. The V gene is TRBV7-9, the J gene TRBJ1-1; 7 nucleotides match TRBD1. Germline CDR1 is SEHNR and CDR2 is FQNEAQ (reference sequence). The CDR3 extends over 15 amino acids. After removal of 5 bases from V and 0 bases from J, the junction contained 6 bases not matched to a gene.

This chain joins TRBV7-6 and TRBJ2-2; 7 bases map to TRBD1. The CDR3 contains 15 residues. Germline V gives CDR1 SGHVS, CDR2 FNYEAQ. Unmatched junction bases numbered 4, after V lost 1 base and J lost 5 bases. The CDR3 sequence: CASSLGQGGTGELFF. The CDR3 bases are TGTGCCAGCAGCTTAGGACAGGGTGGAACCGGGGAGCTGTTTTTT.

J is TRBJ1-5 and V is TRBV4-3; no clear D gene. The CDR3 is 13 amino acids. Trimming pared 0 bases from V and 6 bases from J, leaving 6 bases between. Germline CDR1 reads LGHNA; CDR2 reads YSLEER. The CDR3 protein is CASSQDEGQPQHF. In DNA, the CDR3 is TGCGCCAGCAGCCAAGATGAGGGTCAGCCCCAGCATTTT.

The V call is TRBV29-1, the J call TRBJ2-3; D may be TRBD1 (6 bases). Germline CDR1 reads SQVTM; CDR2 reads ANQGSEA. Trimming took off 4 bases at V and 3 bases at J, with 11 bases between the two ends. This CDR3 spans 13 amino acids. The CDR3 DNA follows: TGCAGCGTTGGGGGGCGGGTGACAGATACGCAGTATTTT. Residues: CSVGGRVTDTQYF.

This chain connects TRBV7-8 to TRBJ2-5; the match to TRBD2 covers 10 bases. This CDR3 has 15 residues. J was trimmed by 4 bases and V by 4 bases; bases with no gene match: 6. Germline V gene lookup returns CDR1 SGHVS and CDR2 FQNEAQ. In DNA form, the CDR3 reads TGTGCCAGCAGCTCCCGGACTAGCGGAGGAGAGACCCAGTACTTC. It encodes CASSSRTSGGETQYF.

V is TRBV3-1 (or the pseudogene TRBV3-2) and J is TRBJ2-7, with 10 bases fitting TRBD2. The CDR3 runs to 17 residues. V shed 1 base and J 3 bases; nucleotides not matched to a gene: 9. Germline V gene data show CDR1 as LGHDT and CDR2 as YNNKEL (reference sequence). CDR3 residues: CASSQGEREGLGYEQYF. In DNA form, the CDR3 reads TGTGCCAGCAGCCAAGGTGAGCGGGAGGGCCTTGGCTACGAGCAGTACTTC.

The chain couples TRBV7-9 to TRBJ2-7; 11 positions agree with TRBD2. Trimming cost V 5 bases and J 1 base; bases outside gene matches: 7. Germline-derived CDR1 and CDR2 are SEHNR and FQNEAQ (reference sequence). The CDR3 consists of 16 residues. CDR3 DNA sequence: TGTGCCAGCAGCGCCGGGGGACTAGCGGCTTCCTACGAGCAGTACTTC. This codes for CASSAGGLAASYEQYF.

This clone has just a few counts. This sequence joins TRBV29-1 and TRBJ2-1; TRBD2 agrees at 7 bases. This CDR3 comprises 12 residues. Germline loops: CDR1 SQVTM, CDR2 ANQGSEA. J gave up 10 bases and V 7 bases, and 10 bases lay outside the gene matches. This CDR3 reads CSAVGLDDEQFF. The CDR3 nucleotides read TGCAGCGCCGTAGGACTAGATGACGAGCAGTTCTTC.